This T cell receptor beta chain was sequenced in a study of OX40 agonist ivuxolimab in advanced cancers. Looking at the study overall: Hepatocellular carcinoma, melanoma, renal cell or head and neck cancer was diagnosed in the dose-escalation patients.

Study observations and caveats: CD4+ and CD8+ T cells in blood underwent clonal expansion by week 6 at 0.1 to 3.0 mg/kg. Mean expanded clone counts were higher in CD8+ than CD4+ T cells.

CDR1 and CDR2 (germline): SGHAT, FQNNGV. CDR3 size: 15 residues. J lost 4 bases, V lost 5 bases, and 6 bases had no gene match. TCRdb keeps only in-frame clones here, not all; method: immunoSEQ multiplex PCR. The repertoire has 90,000 to 100,000 clones, roughly 80% of them found once; the top ten carry about 1.5%. Comments on this clone: As yet, its antigen is unknown.

This TCR was recovered from an adult with an advanced solid tumor such as melanoma, head and neck, liver or kidney cancer. The V and J genes are TRBV11-2 and TRBJ1-1, with 11 bases matching TRBD1. The sample here was CD4+ or CD8+ T cells sorted from blood, taken in a trial of the OX40 agonist ivuxolimab. CDR3 coding DNA: TGTGCCAGCAGCGTCCGGGACAGGGGGGGCACTGAAGCTTTCTTT. It translates to CASSVRDRGGTEAFF.